The 26 T cell receptor beta chains below all came from one sample that was sequenced in a study of T-cell reconstitution after alpha-beta-depleted transplantation in children. Unique molecular identifiers featured in how the TCRbeta library was prepared. TCRdb re-called the PCR reads with MiXCR, one entry per CDR3 protein. The sample shows 130,000 or so distinct CDR3 sequences, 9.7% of them seen only once. Sequencing used PBMCs, mostly from graft donor cells, obtained 180 days after TCRalphabeta/CD19-depleted stem cell transplant. These receptors were taken from a girl less than two years old who had a stem cell transplant for combined immunodeficiency, so the T cells may come from the graft donor.

The genes are TRBV9 and TRBJ2-7, with 7 bases fitting TRBD1. CDR1 and CDR2 (germline): SGDLS, YYNGEE. This CDR3 comprises 15 residues. J lost 4 bases, V lost 3 bases, and 10 bases had no gene match. The DNA for the CDR3 is TGTGCCAGCAGCGAGGGGGCTTTTACTAATTACGAGCAGTACTTC. Translated, it gives CASSEGAFTNYEQYF.

This clonotype has just a few counts. The chain couples TRBV28 to TRBJ1-4, with 9 bases lining up with TRBD1. The CDR3 contains 15 residues. The germline gives CDR1 MDHEN, CDR2 SYDVKM. Trimming at V came to 6 bases and at J to 14 bases, leaving 16 bases not matched to a gene. The CDR3 DNA is TGTGCCAGCAGCCTCTTGTCCCGGGACAGGGACAGGCTGTTTTTT. Protein sequence: CASSLLSRDRDRLFF. The whole variable domain, filled in from reference TRBV28 and TRBJ1-4, reads DVKVTQSSRYLVKRTGEKVFLECVQDMDHENMFWYRQDPGLGLRLIYFSYDVKMKEKGDIPEGYSVSREKKERFSLILESASTNQTSMYLCASSLLSRDRDRLFFGSGTQLSVL.

This clonotype was seen only a few times. This chain uses TRBV4-3 with TRBJ2-7, with a tentative D call TRBD1 (6 bases). V was pared by 1 base and J by 3 bases, with 13 bases between. CDR3 length: 15 amino acids. The germline gives CDR1 LGHNA, CDR2 YSLEER. The CDR3 sequence is CASSQVPGHGYEQYF. In DNA, the CDR3 is TGCGCCAGCAGCCAAGTCCCGGGACACGGCTACGAGCAGTACTTC.

The rearrangement links TRBV3-1 to TRBJ2-5; 12 bases are shared with TRBD2. The CDR3 loop spans 16 amino acids. Germline V CDR1 and CDR2: LGHDT, YNNKEL (reference sequence). J gave up 5 bases and V 2 bases, and 6 bases lay outside the gene matches. As DNA, the CDR3 is TGTGCCAGCAGCCAACTAGCGGGAGGGCCTATGGAGACCCAGTACTTC. Its translation is CASSQLAGGPMETQYF.

J is TRBJ2-3 and V is TRBV10-3; tentatively, D is TRBD1 (5 bases). The V and J ends lost 4 bases and 2 bases respectively, with 13 bases between them. This CDR3 spans 15 amino acids. Germline CDR1 is ENHRY and CDR2 is SYGVKD. The DNA of the CDR3 is TGTGCCATCAGTGTTGACAGAAAGCACACAGATACGCAGTATTTT. Its protein is CAISVDRKHTDTQYF.

This clonotype was seen more than once but under ten times. The chain employs TRBV12-3 or TRBV12-4 and TRBJ1-1, with 9 positions matching TRBD1. The V gene end was trimmed by 4 bases and the J gene end by 2 bases; junction bases not matched to a gene: 14. The CDR3 sequence is 18 residues long. The CDR3 sequence is CASSSYSGTGSRNTEAFF. The CDR3 coding sequence is TGTGCCAGCAGTTCCTACTCCGGGACAGGGAGCCGTAACACTGAAGCTTTCTTT.

This clonotype came up a few times. DNA for the CDR3: TGTGCCAGCAGCCACAGGGTTGGGGTAGTCTACGAGCAGTACTTC. This encodes CASSHRVGVVYEQYF. The chain links TRBV12-3 or TRBV12-4 to TRBJ2-7; D is possibly TRBD1 (6 bases). The ends were cut back, 6 bases at V and 3 bases at J, with 18 bases in the middle. This CDR3 contains 15 residues.

This clonotype has a handful of counts. The chain combines TRBV7-3 with TRBJ2-2; D might be TRBD1 or TRBD2, each matching 5 bases. The V and J ends lost 4 bases and 6 bases respectively, with 12 bases between them. The CDR3 sequence is 14 residues long. CDR1 SGHTA and CDR2 FQGTGA come from the germline V gene. CDR3 region: CASSSPMGAGELFF. DNA for the CDR3: TGTGCCAGCAGCTCCCCGATGGGGGCCGGGGAGCTGTTTTTT.

The chain joins TRBV29-1 to TRBJ2-3; the D gene is possibly TRBD1 (6 bases). Germline CDR1 and CDR2: SQVTM and ANQGSEA. V gave up 6 bases and J gave up 7 bases, with 23 bases separating them. The length of the CDR3 is 15 residues. The CDR3 reads CSVGNDRSGVNTQYF. The CDR3 coding sequence is TGCAGCGTAGGCAACGACAGGTCCGGGGTGAATACGCAGTATTTT.

Only a few counts were recorded for this clonotype. This sequence joins TRBV29-1 and TRBJ2-1; TRBD1 aligns across 7 bases. Trimming at V came to 2 bases and at J to 13 bases, leaving 11 bases not matched to a gene. The germline V gene encodes CDR1 SQVTM and CDR2 ANQGSEA. The CDR3 length is 13 residues. DNA for the CDR3: TGCAGCGTTGAATCCACAGGGGTTACCTTACAGTTCTTC. As protein: CSVESTGVTLQFF.

This clonotype was observed at least ten times. The chain recombines TRBV5-8 with TRBJ1-1; D is ambiguous. Per germline, CDR1 SGHTS and CDR2 YDEGEE. The CDR3 spans 13 residues. Trimming pared 2 bases from V and 2 bases from J, leaving 7 bases between. In DNA form, the CDR3 reads TGTGCCAGCAGCTTTGCTCCCAACACTGAAGCTTTCTTT. It is translated as CASSFAPNTEAFF. Filled out from reference TRBV5-8 and TRBJ1-1, the complete variable domain reads EAGVTQSPTHLIKTRGQQATLRCSPISGHTSVYWYQQALGLGLQFLLWYDEGEERNRGNFPPRFSGRQFPNYSSELNVNALELEDSALYLCASSFAPNTEAFFGQGTRLTVV.

This clonotype showed up just a few times. This sequence joins TRBV6-5 and TRBJ1-3; D is ambiguous. With 2 bases removed from V and 0 bases from J, the gap between germline ends came to 5 bases. The CDR3 contains 14 residues. Germline CDR1 MNHEY, CDR2 SVGAGI. The CDR3 DNA follows: TGTGCCAGCAGTTACAGGGTCTCTGGAAACACCATATATTTT. This sequence encodes CASSYRVSGNTIYF.

Written as DNA, the CDR3 is TGCAGTGCTAGAAAAACGGGATGGGACTATGGCTACACCTTC. It translates to CSARKTGWDYGYTF. The chain couples TRBV20-1 to TRBJ1-2; no clear D gene. Trimming took off 2 bases at V and 3 bases at J, with 13 bases between the two ends. The germline CDR1 and CDR2 sequences are DFQATT and SNEGSKA (reference sequence). This CDR3 comprises 14 residues.

The rearrangement joins TRBV18 to TRBJ2-7; TRBD2 might be the D (5 bases). This CDR3 has 16 residues. Trimming took off 2 bases at V and 4 bases at J, with 18 bases between the two ends. Germline assignment: CDR1 KGHSH and CDR2 LQKENI. The CDR3 loop reads CASSPASSSGLYEQYF. In DNA, the CDR3 is TGTGCCAGCTCACCAGCCTCTAGCAGTGGGTTATACGAGCAGTACTTC.

The chain combines TRBV20-1 with TRBJ2-3, with TRBD2 matching 8 bases. Germline CDR1 DFQATT, CDR2 SNEGSKA (reference sequence). Trimming cost V 3 bases and J 1 base; bases outside gene matches: 9. The CDR3 is made up of 16 amino acids. CDR3 DNA: TGCAGTGCTAGTGGGTTAGCGGGAATTGGCACAGATACGCAGTATTTT. This sequence encodes CSASGLAGIGTDTQYF.

The V and J genes are TRBV7-2 and TRBJ2-4; 8 positions agree with TRBD2. This CDR3 spans 16 amino acids. V was clipped by 1 base and J by 3 bases; unmatched bases: 5. Germline V gives CDR1 SGHTA, CDR2 FQGNSA. CDR3 sequence: CASSLGGGLGKNIQYF. The CDR3 nucleotides read TGTGCCAGCAGCTTAGGCGGGGGGCTTGGCAAAAACATTCAGTACTTC.

Only a few counts were recorded for this clonotype. The gene calls are TRBV4-3 and TRBJ2-7, with 9 nucleotides matching TRBD1. V was clipped by 4 bases and J by 2 bases; unmatched bases: 6. Looked up from germline, CDR1 is LGHNA and CDR2 is YSLEER. This CDR3 has 15 amino acids. For the CDR3, the DNA is TGCGCCAGCAGCCGATACAGGGGGCCTCCCTACGAGCAGTACTTC. It specifies CASSRYRGPPYEQYF.

The chain is built from TRBV9 and TRBJ2-5; the match to TRBD1 covers 10 bases. The CDR3 covers 14 residues. Per the germline V gene, CDR1 is SGDLS and CDR2 is YYNGEE. V lost 4 bases, J lost 6 bases, and 6 bases stayed unmatched. The CDR3 is CASSPRDRGQTQYF. The DNA for the CDR3 is TGTGCCAGCAGCCCCCGGGACAGGGGCCAGACCCAGTACTTC.

There are a few counts of this clonotype. J is TRBJ2-2 and V is TRBV5-1, with D perhaps given as TRBD1 or TRBD2 (5 bases each). The CDR3 contains 15 residues. The V end lost 7 bases, the J end lost 2 bases, and 15 bases lay between the germline ends. The germline V gene encodes CDR1 SGHRS and CDR2 YFSETQ. The CDR3 DNA reads TGCGCCAGCTCGGGGCTGGGCCTTAACACCGGGGAGCTGTTTTTT. Encoded protein: CASSGLGLNTGELFF. The full variable domain, rest sourced from reference TRBV5-1 and TRBJ2-2, is KAGVTQTPRYLIKTRGQQVTLSCSPISGHRSVSWYQQTPGQGLQFLFEYFSETQRNKGNFPGRFSGRQFSNSRSEMNVSTLELGDSALYLCASSGLGLNTGELFFGEGSRLTVL.

This chain uses TRBV29-1 with TRBJ1-1, with 9 bases matching TRBD1. This CDR3 region has 13 residues. V dropped 4 bases and J dropped 4; count of bases not matched to a gene: 4. In germline, CDR1 is SQVTM, CDR2 ANQGSEA. Here the CDR3 reads CSVGQGGGTEAFF. The CDR3 region has the DNA TGCAGCGTTGGACAGGGGGGTGGCACTGAAGCTTTCTTT. The variable domain in full, with the rest retrieved from reference TRBV29-1 and TRBJ1-1, is SAVISQKPSRDICQRGTSLTIQCQVDSQVTMMFWYRQQPGQSLTLIATANQGSEATYESGFVIDKFPISRPNLTFSTLTVSNMSPEDSSIYLCSVGQGGGTEAFFGQGTRLTVV.

This clonotype was counted between two and nine times. The genes are TRBV20-1 and TRBJ2-7; 9 bases align to TRBD2. V shed 5 bases and J 1 base; nucleotides not matched to a gene: 12. In germline, CDR1 is DFQATT, CDR2 SNEGSKA (reference sequence). The CDR3 loop spans 16 amino acids. As DNA, the CDR3 is TGCAGTGCTCGGGGACTAGCAGGACGAATTTCCTACGAGCAGTACTTC. As protein: CSARGLAGRISYEQYF.

The V call is TRBV30, the J call TRBJ2-2; D call uncertain. Deletions cut 5 bases from V and 0 bases from J, with 7 bases between. The CDR3 has 13 amino acids. Germline V gives CDR1 GTSNPN, CDR2 SVGIG (reference sequence). The CDR3 region is CAWSDTNTGELFF. CDR3 nucleotide sequence: TGTGCCTGGTCCGACACGAACACCGGGGAGCTGTTTTTT.

The rearrangement joins TRBV6-5 to TRBJ2-5; weak D call: TRBD1 (6 bases). V dropped 8 bases and J dropped 5 bases, with 15 bases sitting between them. CDR3 size: 13 residues. CDR1 MNHEY and CDR2 SVGAGI come from the germline V gene. This chain's CDR3 is CASRWQGLETQYF. The CDR3 DNA reads as TGTGCCAGCCGTTGGCAGGGGTTGGAGACCCAGTACTTC.

This rearrangement joins TRBV6-2 or TRBV6-3 to TRBJ2-4; possible D gene TRBD1, 6 bases. This CDR3 has 18 residues. Looked up from germline, CDR1 is MNHEY and CDR2 is SVGEGT. Between the trimmed V and J ends, which lost 6 bases and 0 bases, there was a span of 21 bases. The CDR3 nucleotides are TGTGCCAGCAGCGCTCTTTGGCTCAGGGGTGTAGCCAAAAACATTCAGTACTTC. It translates to CASSALWLRGVAKNIQYF.

This clonotype was seen only a few times. The chain joins TRBV11-2 to TRBJ2-3; 9 nucleotides line up with TRBD2. CDR3 size: 21 residues. The V gene end was trimmed by 1 base and the J gene end by 1 base; junction bases not matched to a gene: 18. In germline, CDR1 is SGHAT, CDR2 FQNNGV. CDR3 amino acids: CASSLVSASGIGVSGTDTQYF. The CDR3 nucleotides read TGTGCCAGCAGCTTAGTTTCGGCTAGCGGGATAGGTGTTAGTGGCACAGATACGCAGTATTTT.

V usage is TRBV7-9 and J usage is TRBJ2-1; 8 bases are shared with TRBD1. Germline CDR1 reads SEHNR; CDR2 reads FQNEAQ (reference sequence). This CDR3 spans 16 amino acids. After removal of 5 bases from V and 4 bases from J, the junction contained 10 bases not matched to a gene. The DNA for the CDR3 is TGTGCCAGCAGCGGCAAAACAGGGGGTCCTTACAATGAGCAGTTCTTC. Translating it yields CASSGKTGGPYNEQFF.